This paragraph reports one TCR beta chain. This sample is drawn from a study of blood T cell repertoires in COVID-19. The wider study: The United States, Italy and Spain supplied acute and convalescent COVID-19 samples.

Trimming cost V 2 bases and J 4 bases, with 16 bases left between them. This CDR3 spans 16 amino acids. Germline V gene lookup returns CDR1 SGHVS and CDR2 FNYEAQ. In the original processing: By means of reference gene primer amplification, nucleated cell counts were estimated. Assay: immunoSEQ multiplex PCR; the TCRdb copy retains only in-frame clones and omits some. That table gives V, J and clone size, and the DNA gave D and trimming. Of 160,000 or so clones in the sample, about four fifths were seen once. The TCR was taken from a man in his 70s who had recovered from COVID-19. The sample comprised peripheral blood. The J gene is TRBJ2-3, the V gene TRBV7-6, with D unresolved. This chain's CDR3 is CASSLSPVAPADTQYF. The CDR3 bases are TGTGCCAGCAGCTTATCCCCCGTAGCCCCCGCAGATACGCAGTATTTT.